This T cell receptor (beta chain) was captured by sequencing in a study of cytomegalovirus exposure and HLA in healthy donors. General study results and limits: Three chains tied to CMV proved CMV antigen-specific in vitro. Rarity characterized most TCR sequences, yet some public TCRs appeared in many donors.

Separate from the roughly 630-subject first cohort was the approximately 120-subject validation cohort, to which the donors belonged. Data came from immunoSEQ multiplex PCR; TCRdb stores just in-frame clones and leaves some out. The top ten clones hold about 16% of a sample with 150,000 to 200,000 clones, about 85% of them seen once. Note on this clone: The antigen is not known.

Germline V gene lookup returns CDR1 LNHDA and CDR2 SQIVND (reference sequence). This CDR3 is 15 amino acids long. V gave up 3 bases and J gave up 2 bases; unmatched junction bases: 1. The source is a man aged 18 to 35 in good health and CMV-seropositive. The source material was PBMCs. The chain couples TRBV19 to TRBJ1-1; 12 bases are shared with TRBD1. As DNA, the CDR3 is TGTGCCAGTAGTATGGGGACAGGGGGCAACACTGAAGCTTTCTTT. It specifies CASSMGTGGNTEAFF.